Listed below are T cell receptor beta chains from one sample, sequenced in a study of response to subunit inactivated influenza vaccine. MiXCR, run by TCRdb on the RT-PCR reads, gives a single entry per CDR3 protein. The data show about 570,000 distinct CDR3 sequences, approximately 11% seen once. The data also belong to a second study, concerning T cells expressing NK-cell markers.

This sample comprised PBMCs from blood, obtained on the day of vaccination. Receptors originate from a man over 45 who received an inactivated influenza vaccine. The CDR3 runs from the conserved cysteine through the conserved F or W.

TRBJ2-1,TRBV20-1,CSAWLFALAGDEQFF
TRBJ1-5,TRBV27,CASSLSPGNNQPQHF
TRBJ2-3,TRBV15,CATSRTGRGTDTQYF
TRBJ2-1,TRBV19,CASSIQGVEQFF
TRBJ2-7,TRBV20-1,CSASNKGLEQYF
TRBJ2-5,TRBV29-1,CSVDGPLQTQYF
TRBJ1-1,TRBV20-1,CSALDGTGGFRVVTEAFF
TRBJ1-5,TRBV10-3,CAISEGLGETQPQHF
TRBJ1-4,TRBV4-3,CASSRSWTAPNEKLFF
TRBJ1-1,TRBV20-1,CSARVGRTYTEAFF
TRBJ2-7,TRBV5-1,CASSTRLASDEQYF
TRBJ2-3,TRBV7-9,CASSLPGRVTDTQYF
TRBJ1-1,TRBV6-1,CASSLVRATSTEAFF
TRBJ2-5,TRBV5-5,CASSRDWAVETQYF
TRBJ2-7,TRBV30,CAWSGQYEQYF
TRBJ2-7,TRBV12-3/TRBV12-4,CASSRASGYEQYF
TRBJ2-1,TRBV11-1,CASRSYRTGSGSSYNEQFF
TRBJ2-4,TRBV12-3/TRBV12-4,CASSVWTSRKSGDIQYF
TRBJ2-1,TRBV7-3,CASSSSGRAIEQFF
TRBJ2-1,TRBV7-3,CASSPTSTFYNEQFF
TRBJ2-1,TRBV5-1,CASSQGLAGDRDNEQFF
TRBJ2-7,TRBV12-3/TRBV12-4,CASSHRDRRTYEQYF
TRBJ2-3,TRBV12-3/TRBV12-4,CASSFGGRRGPLTQYF
TRBJ2-7,TRBV12-3/TRBV12-4,CASTHGGLYEQYF
TRBJ2-7,TRBV29-1,CSVENRGQDIGPGRIPVYEQYF
TRBJ2-3,TRBV5-1,CASSLVGRSTDTQYF
TRBJ1-6,TRBV6-1,CASSEGGNNSPLHF
TRBJ1-2,TRBV29-1,CSVYSGGLNYGYTF
TRBJ2-2,TRBV9,CASSPTTSRNTGELFF
TRBJ2-5,TRBV27,CASSGPQETQYF
TRBJ2-7,TRBV6-2/TRBV6-3,CASSSLAGSFYEQYF
TRBJ2-3,TRBV9,CASSVGGRAPTDTQYF
TRBJ2-1,TRBV20-1,CSASSPTSGRANEQFF
TRBJ2-1,TRBV7-8,CASSLGGQGHNEQFF
TRBJ2-6,TRBV3-1,CASSQRAGSGLFSGANVLTF
TRBJ2-2,TRBV5-1,CASSGRTSGGRDTGELFF
TRBJ2-3,TRBV4-3,CASSLSGRGTSTDTQYF
TRBJ2-5,TRBV3-1,CASSQVEWQETQYF
TRBJ2-5,TRBV4-3,CASATTTYQETQYF
TRBJ1-6,TRBV15,CATRDRADSPLHF
TRBJ2-1,TRBV29-1,CSVEPFSGGGNEQFF
TRBJ2-3,TRBV10-3,CAISGPVSTDTQYF
TRBJ2-1,TRBV4-3,CASSPASGQNYNEQFF
TRBJ1-3,TRBV7-2,CASSAGPFQSGNTIYF
TRBJ1-6,TRBV20-1,CSANEGGDSPLHF
TRBJ2-1,TRBV5-6,CASTASGLGEQFF
TRBJ2-2,TRBV6-2/TRBV6-3,CASSYRVVGGAGELFF
TRBJ2-4,TRBV10-3,CAISETYRENIQYF